This T cell receptor (beta chain) comes out of a study of control samples from healthy donors and cancer patients. The CDR3 consists of 15 residues. The germline V gene has CDR1 SGHTS and CDR2 YDEGEE. Trimming left V 4 bases short and J 7 bases short, with 20 bases between. The method was immunoSEQ multiplex PCR; TCRdb's version includes in-frame clones alone and lacks a portion of them. This table has 100,000 to 150,000 clones, about nine tenths appearing once. This TCR derives from a man in his forties in good health. V gene TRBV5-8 combines with J gene TRBJ2-5, with D perhaps assigned TRBD1 or TRBD2 (5 bases each). Material: blood. The DNA of the CDR3 is TGTGCCAGCAGCATGGAAACACCGCAGAGGGGGACCCAGTACTTC. Protein: CASSMETPQRGTQYF.